This entry lists 9 T cell receptor beta chains sequenced from one sample in a study of T cell repertoires in cytomegalovirus infection. TCRdb reprocessed the reads via MiXCR and lists one record per CDR3 protein. The profile shows 300,000 to 400,000 distinct CDR3 sequences, 8% to 10% of them singletons. The sample consisted of PBMCs. These receptor sequences come from a human donor in good health (CMV status not recorded). Some clones in this sample may be carry-over from other donors' samples.

The sample holds many counts of this clonotype. The chain recombines TRBV6-4 with TRBJ1-6; D perhaps matches TRBD1 (5 bases). With 0 bases removed from V and 8 bases from J, the gap between germline ends came to 11 bases. CDR1 is MRHNA, CDR2 SNTAGT, per germline. CDR3 size: 15 residues. The CDR3: CASSDSTGTDSPLHF. CDR3 bases: TGTGCCAGCAGTGACTCGACCGGGACCGATTCACCCCTCCACTTT.

With regard to this clonotype: Because it lacks the conserved phenylalanine or tryptophan at the end, this CDR3 is likely a read error. This chain links TRBV15 with TRBJ2-1; 9 positions match TRBD2. With V trimmed by 5 bases and J by 4 bases, 6 bases remained unmatched. The CDR3 loop spans 15 amino acids. Germline assignment: CDR1 LNHNV and CDR2 YYDKDF (reference sequence). CDR3: CATSGMTSGYNEQFS. As DNA, the CDR3 is TGTGCCACCAGCGGAATGACTAGCGGTTACAATGAGCAGTTCTCC.

There are a few counts of this clonotype. The chain couples TRBV6-2 or TRBV6-3 to TRBJ2-6; 7 bases agree with TRBD1. Trimming at V came to 6 bases and at J to 0 bases, leaving 11 bases not matched to a gene. The CDR3 is 18 amino acids. The germline gives CDR1 MNHEY, CDR2 SVGEGT. The CDR3 reads CASSTPQGISSGANVLTF. The DNA for the CDR3 is TGTGCCAGCAGCACCCCACAGGGGATCAGCTCTGGGGCCAACGTCCTGACTTTC.

This clonotype has just one count. One base away lies a much larger clone, so this may be a sequencing read error. The chain carries TRBV28 and TRBJ2-7; D perhaps matches TRBD2 (5 bases). CDR1 is MDHEN and CDR2 is SYDVKM in the germline V gene. V was pared by 6 bases and J by 2 bases, with 23 bases between. This CDR3 region has 17 residues. This CDR3 reads CASSQLSTAAAPYEQYF. CDR3 bases: TGTGCCAGCAGCCAGCTCTCGACTGCAGCGGCGCCCTACGAGCAGTACTTC.

The gene calls are TRBV27 and TRBJ1-6, with D perhaps matching TRBD1 (6 bases). Trimming left V 6 bases short and J 9 bases short, with 21 bases between. This CDR3 is built from 16 residues. CDR1 and CDR2 (germline): MNHEY, SMNVEV (reference sequence). CDR3 region: CASSQPQGRLGSPLHF. The DNA for the CDR3 is TGTGCCAGCAGCCAGCCACAGGGACGCCTGGGTTCACCCCTCCACTTT.

Only a few counts were recorded for this clonotype. The chain employs TRBV12-3 or TRBV12-4 and TRBJ1-1; tentative D call: TRBD1 (6 bases). The CDR3 covers 16 residues. V lost 7 bases, J lost 1 base, and 19 bases lay in between. The DNA of the CDR3 is TGTGCCAGCACCGCGCGGGGGCCCCGGGGGAACACTGAAGCTTTCTTT. As protein: CASTARGPRGNTEAFF.

This clonotype came up many times. This chain joins TRBV7-6 and TRBJ2-5; D gene unclear. The germline gives CDR1 SGHVS, CDR2 FNYEAQ. The CDR3 consists of 14 residues. Trimming pared 1 base from V and 5 bases from J, leaving 11 bases between. CDR3 in DNA: TGTGCCAGCAGCTTAGGGGTGAACAGTGAGACCCAGTACTTC. The encoded protein is CASSLGVNSETQYF.

This clonotype was picked up many times. The V call is TRBV7-8, the J call TRBJ1-6; D call uncertain. V was cut by 5 bases and J by 6 bases, with 17 bases left in between. CDR1 SGHVS and CDR2 FQNEAQ come from the germline V gene. The CDR3 length is 16 residues. CDR3 nucleotide sequence: TGTGCCAGCAGCGGTCCGTCTGCCACACTTAATTCACCCCTCCACTTT. It translates to CASSGPSATLNSPLHF. The variable domain in full, completed from reference TRBV7-8 and TRBJ1-6, reads GAGVSQSPRYKVAKRGQDVALRCDPISGHVSLFWYQQALGQGPEFLTYFQNEAQLDKSGLPSDRFFAERPEGSVSTLKIQRTQQEDSAVYLCASSGPSATLNSPLHFGNGTRLTVT.

This clonotype was counted ten times or more. The chain employs TRBV29-1 and TRBJ2-3, with 12 bases fitting TRBD2. V was clipped by 5 bases and J by 6 bases; unmatched bases: 0. The CDR3 loop spans 12 amino acids. Germline lookup yields CDR1 SQVTM and CDR2 ANQGSEA. The CDR3 nucleotides read TGCAGCGTTCTAGCGGGGGGGGATACGCAGTATTTT. Its protein product is CSVLAGGDTQYF.